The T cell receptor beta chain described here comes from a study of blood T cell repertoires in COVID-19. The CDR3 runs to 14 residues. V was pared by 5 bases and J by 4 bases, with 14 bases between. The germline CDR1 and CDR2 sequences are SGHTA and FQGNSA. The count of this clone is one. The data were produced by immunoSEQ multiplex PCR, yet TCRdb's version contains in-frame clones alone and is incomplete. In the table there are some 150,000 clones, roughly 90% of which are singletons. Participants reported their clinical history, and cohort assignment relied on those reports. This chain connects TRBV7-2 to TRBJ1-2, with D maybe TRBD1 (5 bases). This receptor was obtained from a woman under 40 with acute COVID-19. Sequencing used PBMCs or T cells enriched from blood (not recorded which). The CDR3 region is CASSGGWGSYGYTF. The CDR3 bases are TGTGCCAGCAGCGGGGGGTGGGGATCCTATGGCTACACCTTC.